The clone carrying this T cell receptor beta chain was observed at least ten times. The antigen remains unidentified. The CDR3 is 16 amino acids. Germline V gene sequence: CDR1 SGHVS, CDR2 FQNEAQ. The J segment lost 2 bases and the V segment lost 8 bases, leaving 8 bases of the junction unmatched. Time point indicated: newly diagnosed GD, antithyroid drugs for less than 3 months. PBMCs were the source of the RNA used for TCR sequencing. About 10 milliliters of peripheral blood were taken and placed in EDTA tubes. Library construction for TCR beta used iRepertoire HTBI primers and Arm-PCR of CDR3 regions. TCRdb called the multiplex PCR reads again in MiXCR, with one record for every CDR3 protein. The table lists some 230,000 distinct CDR3 sequences, around 20% of them singletons, with over 20% in the top ten. The data belong to a study of regulatory T cells in long-lasting Graves disease. Points from the study as a whole: New patients shared fewer public clonotypes (966) than persistent patients did (roughly 2,500). Thyroid tissue was not sampled; only peripheral blood was.

The chain carries TRBV7-8 and TRBJ2-6, with TRBD2 identical over 8 bases. This material consisted of peripheral blood mononuclear cells (PBMCs), taken at new diagnosis, from a patient treated with antithyroid drugs. This receptor was taken from a female donor with Graves disease. In DNA, the CDR3 is TGTGCCAGCCACGGACTAGCCGGAGCTGGGGCCAACGTCCTGACTTTC. It yields the protein CASHGLAGAGANVLTF.